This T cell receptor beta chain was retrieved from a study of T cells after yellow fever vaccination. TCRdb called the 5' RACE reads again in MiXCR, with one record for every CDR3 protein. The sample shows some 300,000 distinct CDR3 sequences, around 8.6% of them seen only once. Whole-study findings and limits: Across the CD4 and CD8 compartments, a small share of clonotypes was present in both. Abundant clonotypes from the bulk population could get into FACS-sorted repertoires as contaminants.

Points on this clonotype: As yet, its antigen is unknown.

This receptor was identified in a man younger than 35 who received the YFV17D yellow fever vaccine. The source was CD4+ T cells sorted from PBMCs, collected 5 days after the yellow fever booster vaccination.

The DNA of the CDR3 is TGTGCCAGCAGTCCCAGGGCTAATTCACCCCTCCACTTT. It is translated as CASSPRANSPLHF. V and J are TRBV12-3 or TRBV12-4 and TRBJ1-6; tentative D call: TRBD1 (5 bases). The V end lost 5 bases, the J end lost 6 bases, and 8 bases lay between the germline ends. CDR3 size: 13 residues.